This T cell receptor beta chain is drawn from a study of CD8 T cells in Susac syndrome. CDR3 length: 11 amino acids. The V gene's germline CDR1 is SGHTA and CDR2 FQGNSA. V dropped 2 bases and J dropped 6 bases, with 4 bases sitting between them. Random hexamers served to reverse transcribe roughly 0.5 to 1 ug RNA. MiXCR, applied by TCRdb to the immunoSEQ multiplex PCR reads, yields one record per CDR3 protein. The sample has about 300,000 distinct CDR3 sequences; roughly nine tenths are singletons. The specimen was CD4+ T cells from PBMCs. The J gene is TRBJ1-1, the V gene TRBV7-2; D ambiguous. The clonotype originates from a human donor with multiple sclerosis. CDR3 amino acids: CASSLTSEAFF. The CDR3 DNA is TGTGCCAGCAGCTTAACGTCTGAAGCTTTCTTT.